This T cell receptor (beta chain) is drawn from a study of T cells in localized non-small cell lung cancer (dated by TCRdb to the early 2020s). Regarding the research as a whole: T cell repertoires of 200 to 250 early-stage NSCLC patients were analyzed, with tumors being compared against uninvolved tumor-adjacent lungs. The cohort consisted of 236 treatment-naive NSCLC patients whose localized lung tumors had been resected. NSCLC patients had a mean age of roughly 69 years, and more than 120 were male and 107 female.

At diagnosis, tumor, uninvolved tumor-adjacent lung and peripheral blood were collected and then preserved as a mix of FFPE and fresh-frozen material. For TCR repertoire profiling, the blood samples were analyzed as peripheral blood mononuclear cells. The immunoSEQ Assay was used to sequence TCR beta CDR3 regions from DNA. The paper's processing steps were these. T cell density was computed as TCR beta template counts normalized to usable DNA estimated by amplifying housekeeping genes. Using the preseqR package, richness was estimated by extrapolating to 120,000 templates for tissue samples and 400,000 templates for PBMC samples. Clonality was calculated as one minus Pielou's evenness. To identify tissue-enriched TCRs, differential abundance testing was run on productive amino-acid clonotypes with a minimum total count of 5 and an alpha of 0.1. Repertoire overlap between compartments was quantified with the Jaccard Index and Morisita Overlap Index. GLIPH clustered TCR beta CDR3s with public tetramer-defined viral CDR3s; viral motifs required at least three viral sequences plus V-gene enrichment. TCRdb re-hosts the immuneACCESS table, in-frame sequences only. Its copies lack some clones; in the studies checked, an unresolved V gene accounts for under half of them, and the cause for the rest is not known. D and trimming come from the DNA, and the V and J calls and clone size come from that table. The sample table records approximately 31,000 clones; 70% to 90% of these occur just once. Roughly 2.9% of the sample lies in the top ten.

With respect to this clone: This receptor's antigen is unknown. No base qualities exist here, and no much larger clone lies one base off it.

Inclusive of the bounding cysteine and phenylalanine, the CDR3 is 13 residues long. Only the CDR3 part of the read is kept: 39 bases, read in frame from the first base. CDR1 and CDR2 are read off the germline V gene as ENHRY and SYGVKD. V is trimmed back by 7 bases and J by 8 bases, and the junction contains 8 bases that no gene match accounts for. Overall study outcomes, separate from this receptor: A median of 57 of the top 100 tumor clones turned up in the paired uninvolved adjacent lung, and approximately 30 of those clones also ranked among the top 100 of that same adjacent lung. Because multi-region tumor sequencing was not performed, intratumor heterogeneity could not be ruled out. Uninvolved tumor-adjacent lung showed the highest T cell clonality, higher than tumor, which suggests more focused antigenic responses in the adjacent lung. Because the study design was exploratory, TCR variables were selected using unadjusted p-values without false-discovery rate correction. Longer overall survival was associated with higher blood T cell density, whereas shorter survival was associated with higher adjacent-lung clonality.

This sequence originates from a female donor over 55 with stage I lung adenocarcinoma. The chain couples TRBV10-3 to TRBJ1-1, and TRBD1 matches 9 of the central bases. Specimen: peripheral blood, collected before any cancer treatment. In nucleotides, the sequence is TGTGCCATCAATACTCCGGGACAGGGCGAAGCTTTCTTT. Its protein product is CAINTPGQGEAFF.